One sample yielded the 22 T cell receptor beta chains listed below, sequenced in a study of control samples from healthy donors and cancer patients. Only in-frame clones appear in the TCRdb table, and some are missing; sequencing was by immunoSEQ multiplex PCR. The data hold 95,000 to 110,000 clones, with 75% to 90% observed a single time. Sequencing input: PBMCs. Receptors were obtained from a man aged 55 to 69 with lung cancer.

The chain employs TRBV6-1 and TRBJ2-3, with no clear D. There are 12 residues in the CDR3. The V gene lost 1 base and the J gene lost 5 bases, with 4 bases spanning the gap. The germline CDR1 and CDR2 sequences are MNHNS and SASEGT. CDR3 loop: CASSEGVDTQYF. CDR3 sequence (DNA): TGTGCCAGCAGTGAAGGGGTAGATACGCAGTATTTT.

This clone was counted once. The chain employs TRBV9 and TRBJ2-7, with 10 bases that match TRBD1. Per the germline V gene, CDR1 is SGDLS and CDR2 is YYNGEE. The CDR3 is made up of 15 amino acids. V shed 4 bases, J shed 7 bases, and the junction held 11 bases outside the gene matches. CDR3 nucleotide sequence: TGTGCCAGCAGCTCCGACGGACAGGGGGGTTTTGAGCAGTACTTC. Translation: CASSSDGQGGFEQYF.

V is TRBV7-9 and J is TRBJ1-2; D gene ambiguous. Trimming took off 4 bases at V and 3 bases at J, with 15 bases between the two ends. CDR3 length equals 15 residues. CDR1 and CDR2 (germline): SEHNR, FQNEAQ (reference sequence). CDR3 sequence (DNA): TGTGCCAGCAGCTGGCCGGCAGGCGGCGACTATGGCTACACCTTC. It translates to CASSWPAGGDYGYTF. The full variable domain, its missing parts supplied by reference TRBV7-9 and TRBJ1-2, is DTGVSQNPRHKITKRGQNVTFRCDPISEHNRLYWYRQTLGQGPEFLTYFQNEAQLEKSRLLSDRFSAERPKGSFSTLEIQRTEQGDSAMYLCASSWPAGGDYGYTFGSGTRLTVV.

The rearrangement joins TRBV21-1 to TRBJ1-5; no DNA check was done on the table's D call, TRBD1. TRBV21-1 is reported as a pseudogene. The CDR3 is 19 residues long. The CDR3 nucleotides are TGTGCCAGCATCCAGTCGGGACAGGGCGTAGGGTACCCAAATCAGCCCCAGCATTTT. It codes for CASIQSGQGVGYPNQPQHF.

The rearrangement links TRBV6-6 to TRBJ1-5; no reliable D call. With 4 bases removed from V and 7 bases from J, the gap between germline ends came to 8 bases. The CDR3 contains 12 residues. CDR1 and CDR2 (germline): MNHNY, SVGAGI (reference sequence). CDR3: CASSFATQPQHF. The DNA of the CDR3 is TGTGCCAGCAGTTTCGCGACCCAGCCCCAGCATTTT.

The V and J genes are TRBV6-5 and TRBJ1-2; D is unresolved. Germline V gene data show CDR1 as MNHEY and CDR2 as SVGAGI. This CDR3 comprises 16 residues. Trimming removed 2 bases from V and 1 base from J, with 14 bases in between. The CDR3 loop reads CASSYAAGIGNYGYTF. CDR3 nucleotides: TGTGCCAGCAGTTACGCGGCAGGCATTGGTAACTATGGCTACACCTTC.

This rearrangement joins TRBV5-4 to TRBJ2-2, with D possibly being TRBD1 (6 bases). The germline CDR1 and CDR2 sequences are SGHNT and YYREEE (reference sequence). The length of the CDR3 is 14 residues. V dropped 4 bases and J dropped 4 bases, with 11 bases sitting between them. The CDR3 loop reads CASSLQGPTGELFF. Written as DNA, the CDR3 is TGTGCCAGCAGCCTACAGGGCCCCACCGGGGAGCTGTTTTTT.

Comment on this clone: A read error may account for a junction end that differs from germline. The V call is TRBV29-1, the J call TRBJ1-3, with D maybe TRBD1 (5 bases). The CDR3 length is 14 residues. Germline CDR1 is SQVTM and CDR2 is ANQGSEA. Here the CDR3 reads CSAETGASGNTIYF. The CDR3 nucleotides are TGCAGCGCTGAAACAGGTGCCTCTGGAAACACCATATATTTT. Full variable domain (outside the CDR3, taken from reference TRBV29-1 and TRBJ1-3): SAVISQKPSRDICQRGTSLTIQCQVDSQVTMMFWYRQQPGQSLTLIATANQGSEATYESGFVIDKFPISRPNLTFSTLTVSNMSPEDSSIYLCSAETGASGNTIYFGEGSWLTVV.

V is TRBV14 and J is TRBJ2-5, with TRBD2 as a possible D gene (6 bases). Per germline, CDR1 SGHDN and CDR2 FVKESK. This CDR3 contains 18 residues. With 4 bases removed from V and 4 bases from J, the gap between germline ends came to 25 bases. The CDR3 loop reads CASSPLYARFGGRETQYF. CDR3 sequence (DNA): TGTGCCAGCAGCCCCCTCTATGCCAGGTTTGGGGGGAGAGAGACCCAGTACTTC.

CDR3 sequence (DNA): TGTGCCAGCAGCTCACCCGCTGGAAACACCATATATTTT. As protein: CASSSPAGNTIYF. J is TRBJ1-3 and V is TRBV7-2; the D is unclear. Per the germline V gene, CDR1 is SGHTA and CDR2 is FQGNSA. Between the trimmed V and J ends, which lost 4 bases and 2 bases, there was a span of 6 bases. The CDR3 length is 13 residues.

This clone has just one count. The chain uses TRBV10-3 and TRBJ1-1; D is ambiguous. The CDR3 covers 14 residues. Germline V gives CDR1 ENHRY, CDR2 SYGVKD. V lost 2 bases and J lost 0, with 7 bases in between. CDR3 in amino acids: CAISEPGMNTEAFF. The CDR3 DNA is TGTGCCATCAGTGAGCCGGGGATGAACACTGAAGCTTTCTTT.

This clone was seen once. J is TRBJ2-5 and V is TRBV5-1; D may be TRBD2 (6 bases). CDR1 is SGHRS, CDR2 YFSETQ, per germline. Trimming took 4 bases from V and 4 from J, leaving 17 bases between them. The CDR3 covers 15 residues. The CDR3 nucleotides read TGCGCCAGCAGCGATGGTGCGGCGGGGTTAGAGACCCAGTACTTC. As protein: CASSDGAAGLETQYF. Together with reference TRBV5-1 and TRBJ2-5, the CDR3 gives the full variable domain: KAGVTQTPRYLIKTRGQQVTLSCSPISGHRSVSWYQQTPGQGLQFLFEYFSETQRNKGNFPGRFSGRQFSNSRSEMNVSTLELGDSALYLCASSDGAAGLETQYFGPGTRLLVL.

The chain uses TRBV18 and TRBJ1-2, with no clear D. Trimming stripped 2 bases from V and 5 bases from J, with 15 bases between. Germline V gene sequence: CDR1 KGHSH, CDR2 LQKENI. The CDR3 covers 15 residues. CDR3 loop: CASSPGQAKDYGYTF. In DNA, the CDR3 is TGTGCCAGCTCACCAGGGCAGGCCAAGGATTATGGCTACACCTTC.

The rearrangement links TRBV5-4 to TRBJ2-6, with D tentatively TRBD1 or TRBD2 (6 bases each). V lost 3 bases and J lost 3, with 16 bases in between. The CDR3 extends over 17 amino acids. Germline CDR1 and CDR2: SGHNT and YYREEE (reference sequence). CDR3 in amino acids: CASSWEKGGGGANVLTF. Written as DNA, the CDR3 is TGTGCCAGCAGCTGGGAAAAAGGGGGAGGTGGGGCCAACGTCCTGACTTTC.

This clone appeared once. V is TRBV12-3 or TRBV12-4 and J is TRBJ1-3; tentative D call: TRBD1 (6 bases). This CDR3 spans 13 amino acids. The V end lost 5 bases, the J end lost 11 bases, and 16 bases lay between the germline ends. CDR3 protein: CASSRTGYSAIYF. The CDR3 DNA sequence: TGTGCCAGCAGTCGAACAGGGTATAGCGCCATATATTTT.

The chain is built from TRBV29-1 and TRBJ2-3; 12 nucleotides line up with TRBD1. The CDR3 is made up of 15 amino acids. Germline V gene lookup returns CDR1 SQVTM and CDR2 ANQGSEA. The V gene end was trimmed by 2 bases and the J gene end by 4 bases; junction bases not matched to a gene: 4. The DNA for the CDR3 is TGCAGCGTTGAACAATGGGACAGGGGGCCAGATACGCAGTATTTT. Protein product: CSVEQWDRGPDTQYF.

The V and J genes are TRBV27 and TRBJ2-6, with D unclear. Trimming pared 7 bases from V and 0 bases from J, leaving 4 bases between. The CDR3 loop spans 13 amino acids. The germline gives CDR1 MNHEY, CDR2 SMNVEV (reference sequence). CDR3 loop: CASIGSGANVLTF. Here the CDR3 DNA reads TGTGCCAGCATAGGCTCTGGGGCCAACGTCCTGACTTTC.

The rearrangement uses TRBV5-1 and TRBJ2-3; TRBD1 matches at 10 bases. The CDR3 has 16 amino acids. V lost 1 base, J lost 0 bases, and 2 bases stayed unmatched. Germline V gives CDR1 SGHRS, CDR2 YFSETQ. Here the CDR3 reads CASSLQTGGSTDTQYF. The CDR3 DNA reads as TGCGCCAGCAGCTTGCAGACAGGGGGCAGCACAGATACGCAGTATTTT.

The chain is built from TRBV27 and TRBJ2-7, with 8 bases that match TRBD1. Per germline, CDR1 MNHEY and CDR2 SMNVEV (reference sequence). This CDR3 is 15 amino acids long. The ends lost 2 bases at V and 2 bases at J; junction bases unmatched: 5. CDR3 bases: TGTGCCAGCAGTTTAGGACAGGGAATCCCCTACGAGCAGTACTTC. Its translation is CASSLGQGIPYEQYF.

The chain carries TRBV2 and TRBJ1-1; D uncertain. Germline CDR1 reads SNHLY; CDR2 reads FYNNEI. The V and J ends lost 8 bases and 10 bases respectively, with 17 bases between them. The CDR3 extends over 12 amino acids. CDR3 DNA sequence: TGTGCCAGCTGCTTTCTACCCGGGGTAGCTTTCTTT. It codes for CASCFLPGVAFF.

The chain is built from TRBV29-1 and TRBJ1-1; D unresolved. V was shortened by 5 bases and J by 1 base, with 5 bases between the two germline ends. Per the germline V gene, CDR1 is SQVTM and CDR2 is ANQGSEA. This CDR3 contains 11 residues. The CDR3, as DNA: TGCAGCGTTTGGAGGAACACTGAAGCTTTCTTT. It is translated as CSVWRNTEAFF. The complete variable domain, with remaining parts taken from reference TRBV29-1 and TRBJ1-1, reads SAVISQKPSRDICQRGTSLTIQCQVDSQVTMMFWYRQQPGQSLTLIATANQGSEATYESGFVIDKFPISRPNLTFSTLTVSNMSPEDSSIYLCSVWRNTEAFFGQGTRLTVV.

CDR3 bases: TGTGCCAGCAGTCCGAATGACAGGGGTCTTAGGGCCCTCCACTTT. Translation: CASSPNDRGLRALHF. The J gene is TRBJ1-6, the V gene TRBV2; 8 bases fit TRBD1. V lost 5 bases, J lost 14 bases, and 14 bases stayed unmatched. The germline V gene has CDR1 SNHLY and CDR2 FYNNEI. This CDR3 spans 15 amino acids.